The source of this T cell receptor (beta chain) is a study of T cell repertoires in cytomegalovirus infection. V lost 7 bases to trimming and J lost 6 bases, with 21 bases between them. This CDR3 comprises 15 residues. Germline assignment: CDR1 LGHNT and CDR2 FRNRAP. This clonotype was picked up many times. TCRdb itself ran the reads through MiXCR, one entry per CDR3 protein. The sample consists of some 300,000 distinct CDR3 sequences, 15% to 20% of them appearing once. This TCR was sampled from a human donor in good health (CMV status not recorded). Some clones in this sample may be carry-over from other donors' samples. The rearrangement joins TRBV12-5 to TRBJ1-2; D uncertain. The sample taken for sequencing was PBMCs. The CDR3 bases are TGTGCTAGTGCCCGGGAAGCCGGCTCTTTACATGGCTACACCTTC. Amino acids: CASAREAGSLHGYTF.